The 30 T cell receptor beta chains presented below share a single source sample, sequenced in a study of blood T cell repertoires in COVID-19. Sequencing was performed with immunoSEQ multiplex PCR; in TCRdb, only in-frame clones are kept and a portion is missing. The profile shows about 140,000 clones, 65% to 80% of them singletons. Sequenced input: peripheral blood. These receptors were obtained from a man in his fifties or sixties with acute or convalescent COVID-19.

This clone was seen a few times. Other DNA sequences in the same sample also yield this CDR3. The chain recombines TRBV27 with TRBJ2-7; D gene uncertain. The V gene lost 1 base and the J gene lost 5 bases, with 6 bases spanning the gap. The CDR3 consists of 12 residues. Germline CDR1 and CDR2: MNHEY and SMNVEV (reference sequence). CDR3 in amino acids: CASSLLGDEQYF. Written as DNA, the CDR3 is TGTGCCAGCAGTTTATTGGGCGACGAGCAGTACTTC.

This clone was found a few times. The chain links TRBV5-1 to TRBJ1-1, with D maybe TRBD1 (5 bases). The CDR3 length is 15 residues. Germline V gene sequence: CDR1 SGHRS, CDR2 YFSETQ. The V and J ends lost 1 base and 4 bases respectively, with 14 bases between them. In DNA form, the CDR3 reads TGCGCCAGCAGCTTGTTGGGGGGAGGTGGCACTGAAGCTTTCTTT. Its translation is CASSLLGGGGTEAFF.

This clone has more than one count but fewer than ten. This chain connects TRBV14 to TRBJ1-1; tentatively, D is TRBD1 (5 bases). With 1 base removed from V and 1 base from J, the gap between germline ends came to 10 bases. The CDR3 loop spans 15 amino acids. Germline-derived CDR1 and CDR2 are SGHDN and FVKESK. CDR3 sequence (DNA): TGTGCCAGCAGCCAAGGGGGCTTACGGAACACTGAAGCTTTCTTT. This gives the protein CASSQGGLRNTEAFF.

The chain employs TRBV4-1 and TRBJ2-5; 7 bases line up with TRBD2. CDR1 and CDR2 from the germline V gene are MGHRA and YSYEKL. CDR3 length equals 15 residues. V lost 1 base and J lost 2; bases outside the gene matches: 4. The CDR3 is CASSQARDYQETQYF. CDR3 nucleotide sequence: TGCGCCAGCAGCCAAGCCCGGGACTATCAAGAGACCCAGTACTTC.

The chain recombines TRBV2 with TRBJ2-7, with D unclear. Trimming removed 4 bases from V and 7 bases from J, with 8 bases in between. This CDR3 is 11 amino acids long. Looked up from germline, CDR1 is SNHLY and CDR2 is FYNNEI. CDR3 residues: CASSVTVEQYF. CDR3 DNA: TGTGCCAGCAGTGTTACGGTAGAGCAGTACTTC.

This clone was detected ten times or more. V and J are TRBV7-2 and TRBJ2-2; TRBD1 matches 7 bases. Unmatched junction bases numbered 10, after V lost 4 bases and J lost 5 bases. The germline CDR1 and CDR2 sequences are SGHTA and FQGNSA. The CDR3 is made up of 16 amino acids. CDR3 sequence (DNA): TGTGCCAGCAGCTCAAACAGGGGCAAGGGAACCGGGGAGCTGTTTTTT. This encodes CASSSNRGKGTGELFF.

The chain carries TRBV7-9 and TRBJ2-5, with D uncertain. This CDR3 spans 14 amino acids. V was shortened by 1 base and J by 2 bases, with 8 bases between the two germline ends. Germline V gene data show CDR1 as SEHNR and CDR2 as FQNEAQ (reference sequence). The CDR3 DNA sequence: TGTGCCAGCAGCTTAGTTTCCGGGCAAGAGACCCAGTACTTC. Its translation is CASSLVSGQETQYF.

This clone showed up just a few times. This rearrangement joins TRBV10-3 to TRBJ1-1; D unclear. This CDR3 spans 11 amino acids. Trimming removed 2 bases from V and 11 bases from J, with 9 bases in between. Per the germline V gene, CDR1 is ENHRY and CDR2 is SYGVKD. The CDR3 DNA is TGTGCCATCAGTGAGAAGAGCTACGCTTTCTTT. This translates into CAISEKSYAFF.

J is TRBJ1-6 and V is TRBV6-5, with 7 bases aligning to TRBD1. The CDR3 consists of 15 residues. Trimming took 2 bases from V and 5 from J; bases not matched to a gene: 3. In germline, CDR1 is MNHEY, CDR2 SVGAGI. The CDR3 loop is CASSYRDSNNSPLHF. The DNA for the CDR3 is TGTGCCAGCAGTTACCGGGACAGCAATAATTCACCCCTCCACTTT.

The table lists this clone with a count of one. The J gene is TRBJ2-1, the V gene TRBV5-1, with TRBD1 matching over 7 bases. This CDR3 is 16 amino acids long. The trim removed 2 bases at V and 7 bases at J, leaving 12 bases unmatched. The germline V gene has CDR1 SGHRS and CDR2 YFSETQ. CDR3 nucleotides: TGCGCCAGCAGCTTAGAGGGGGCAGGTAGGGGAAATGAGCAGTTCTTC. Translated, it gives CASSLEGAGRGNEQFF. The variable domain in full, completed from reference TRBV5-1 and TRBJ2-1, reads KAGVTQTPRYLIKTRGQQVTLSCSPISGHRSVSWYQQTPGQGLQFLFEYFSETQRNKGNFPGRFSGRQFSNSRSEMNVSTLELGDSALYLCASSLEGAGRGNEQFFGPGTRLTVL.

The chain recombines TRBV5-8 with TRBJ2-1; 10 bases align to TRBD2. The CDR3 length is 15 residues. Germline assignment: CDR1 SGHTS and CDR2 YDEGEE. V trimming: 2 bases; J trimming: 6 bases; junction bases outside the gene matches: 5. CDR3 sequence reads: CASSFVAGGSNEQFF. The CDR3 nucleotides read TGTGCCAGCAGCTTTGTAGCGGGAGGATCCAATGAGCAGTTCTTC.

V and J are TRBV9 and TRBJ2-3, with TRBD2 identical over 7 bases. The CDR3 has 15 amino acids. The V segment lost 4 bases and the J segment 5 bases; nucleotides outside the gene matches: 10. Germline V gene data show CDR1 as SGDLS and CDR2 as YYNGEE. CDR3 DNA: TGTGCCAGCAGCCCCCAAGCGGGACGGGAAGATACGCAGTATTTT. It yields the protein CASSPQAGREDTQYF. Variable domain in full (rest from reference TRBV9 and TRBJ2-3): DSGVTQTPKHLITATGQRVTLRCSPRSGDLSVYWYQQSLDQGLQFLIQYYNGEERAKGNILERFSAQQFPDLHSELNLSSLELGDSALYFCASSPQAGREDTQYFGPGTRLTVL.

V gene TRBV6-2 or TRBV6-3 combines with J gene TRBJ1-1, with D possibly matching TRBD1 (5 bases). From germline, CDR1 is MNHEY and CDR2 SVGEGT. Trimming shortened V by 0 bases and J by 2 bases, and 19 bases separated the two germline ends. The CDR3 consists of 18 residues. CDR3 amino acids: CASSYSMGGTKYNTEAFF. The CDR3 nucleotides are TGTGCCAGCAGTTACTCGATGGGCGGGACGAAGTATAACACTGAAGCTTTCTTT.

The chain has TRBV20-1 and TRBJ2-1; 9 bases are a match to TRBD1. Germline assignment: CDR1 DFQATT and CDR2 SNEGSKA (reference sequence). The ends lost 3 bases at V and 5 bases at J; junction bases unmatched: 8. The CDR3 has 15 residues. The CDR3 nucleotides read TGCAGTGCTAGTAGCCGGGACAGGGTAAACAATGAGCAGTTCTTC. It encodes CSASSRDRVNNEQFF.

This chain links TRBV7-8 with TRBJ1-2, with D hard to call. The V and J ends lost 5 bases and 3 bases respectively, with 4 bases between them. Germline V gene data show CDR1 as SGHVS and CDR2 as FQNEAQ. This CDR3 has 11 residues. CDR3 sequence (DNA): TGTGCCAGCAGCCTCTACTATGGCTACACCTTC. This encodes CASSLYYGYTF.

This chain uses TRBV30 with TRBJ1-1; 7 nucleotides match TRBD1. The CDR3 spans 14 residues. V lost 0 bases, J lost 4 bases, and 5 bases stayed unmatched. Germline CDR1 GTSNPN, CDR2 SVGIG (reference sequence). The CDR3 nucleotides are TGTGCCTGGAGTGTAATGACAGGGACCACTGAAGCTTTCTTT. Amino acid sequence: CAWSVMTGTTEAFF.

This chain connects TRBV7-6 to TRBJ1-5; D remains ambiguous. CDR1 is SGHVS and CDR2 is FNYEAQ in the germline V gene. Trimming removed 1 base at V and 4 bases at J, with 11 bases between. The CDR3 covers 15 residues. CDR3 protein: CASSLEPGLNQPQHF. For the CDR3, the DNA is TGTGCCAGCAGCTTAGAGCCGGGATTGAATCAGCCCCAGCATTTT.

The chain carries TRBV5-1 and TRBJ2-7; tentative D call: TRBD1 (5 bases). Germline CDR1 SGHRS, CDR2 YFSETQ. The V gene lost 4 bases and the J gene lost 3 bases, with 11 bases spanning the gap. This CDR3 is built from 13 residues. CDR3 region: CASSSTGSYEQYF. The CDR3 DNA is TGCGCCAGCAGCAGCACAGGTAGCTACGAGCAGTACTTC. The full variable domain, in which reference TRBV5-1 and TRBJ2-7 provide the parts outside the CDR3, is KAGVTQTPRYLIKTRGQQVTLSCSPISGHRSVSWYQQTPGQGLQFLFEYFSETQRNKGNFPGRFSGRQFSNSRSEMNVSTLELGDSALYLCASSSTGSYEQYFGPGTRLTVT.

The chain links TRBV19 to TRBJ1-2, with D possibly being TRBD1 (5 bases). Germline CDR1 LNHDA, CDR2 SQIVND (reference sequence). V dropped 9 bases and J dropped 6 bases, with 11 bases sitting between them. The CDR3 length is 11 residues. CDR3 sequence reads: CASHGGNGYTF. The CDR3 nucleotides are TGTGCCAGCCATGGGGGGAATGGCTACACCTTC.

The chain employs TRBV5-1 and TRBJ1-4; 9 bases fit TRBD1. The CDR3 extends over 15 amino acids. With V trimmed by 3 bases and J by 7 bases, 7 bases remained unmatched. Per germline, CDR1 SGHRS and CDR2 YFSETQ. The CDR3 nucleotides are TGCGCCAGCAGCTCTTTGACAGGGGGAAGTGAAAAACTGTTTTTT. As protein: CASSSLTGGSEKLFF. The variable domain in full, with the rest retrieved from reference TRBV5-1 and TRBJ1-4, is KAGVTQTPRYLIKTRGQQVTLSCSPISGHRSVSWYQQTPGQGLQFLFEYFSETQRNKGNFPGRFSGRQFSNSRSEMNVSTLELGDSALYLCASSSLTGGSEKLFFGSGTQLSVL.

The chain combines TRBV2 with TRBJ1-5; TRBD1 might be the D (6 bases). V was trimmed by 5 bases and J by 4 bases, leaving 9 bases between them. CDR1 and CDR2 from the germline V gene are SNHLY and FYNNEI. The CDR3 loop spans 13 amino acids. This chain's CDR3 is CASSLQGNQPQHF. CDR3 nucleotides: TGTGCCAGCAGTTTACAGGGAAATCAGCCCCAGCATTTT. The entire variable domain, with the rest obtained from reference TRBV2 and TRBJ1-5, is as follows: EPEVTQTPSHQVTQMGQEVILRCVPISNHLYFYWYRQILGQKVEFLVSFYNNEISEKSEIFDDQFSVERPDGSNFTLKIRSTKLEDSAMYFCASSLQGNQPQHFGDGTRLSIL.

CDR3 sequence (DNA): TGTGCCAGCAGCTTGACAAACAGGGACCTCTATGGCTACACCTTC. This codes for CASSLTNRDLYGYTF. The chain uses TRBV7-2 and TRBJ1-2, with a possible D match to TRBD1 (6 bases). The length of the CDR3 is 15 residues. CDR1 is SGHTA and CDR2 is FQGNSA in the germline V gene. The ends were cut back, 3 bases at V and 4 bases at J, with 15 bases in the middle. Supplemented by reference TRBV7-2 and TRBJ1-2, the full variable domain reads GAGVSQSPSNKVTEKGKDVELRCDPISGHTALYWYRQSLGQGLEFLIYFQGNSAPDKSGLPSDRFSAERTGGSVSTLTIQRTQQEDSAVYLCASSLTNRDLYGYTFGSGTRLTVV.

This chain joins TRBV30 and TRBJ2-7; no definite D call. Trimming stripped 3 bases from V and 4 bases from J, with 7 bases between. Germline loops: CDR1 GTSNPN, CDR2 SVGIG (reference sequence). The CDR3 runs to 11 residues. CDR3 coding DNA: TGTGCCTGGAGCGCGGATTACGAGCAGTACTTC. Encoded protein: CAWSADYEQYF.

The chain combines TRBV25-1 with TRBJ2-3; D unclear. Germline loops: CDR1 MGHDK, CDR2 SYGVNS. This CDR3 has 12 amino acids. The V end lost 4 bases, the J end lost 5 bases, and 7 bases lay between the germline ends. Here the CDR3 reads CASSGYLDTQYF. For the CDR3, the DNA is TGTGCCAGCAGTGGTTATTTAGATACGCAGTATTTT.

The chain combines TRBV11-2 with TRBJ1-4; D unresolved. The CDR3 has 15 amino acids. V dropped 4 bases and J dropped 7 bases, with 16 bases sitting between them. Germline values: CDR1 SGHAT, CDR2 FQNNGV. The CDR3 coding sequence is TGTGCCAGCAGCTCCGATGGGCTGGGTAGTGAAAAACTGTTTTTT. This encodes CASSSDGLGSEKLFF.

CDR3 sequence: CASSIGLTTGELFF. Here the CDR3 DNA reads TGTGCCAGTAGTATCGGACTAACCACCGGGGAGCTGTTTTTT. The V call is TRBV19, the J call TRBJ2-2, with a possible D match to TRBD2 (6 bases). This CDR3 is 14 amino acids long. Germline CDR1 reads LNHDA; CDR2 reads SQIVND (reference sequence). Between the trimmed V and J ends, which lost 3 bases and 4 bases, there was a span of 9 bases. Looking up the rest from reference TRBV19 and TRBJ2-2 gives the full variable domain: DGGITQSPKYLFRKEGQNVTLSCEQNLNHDAMYWYRQDPGQGLRLIYYSQIVNDFQKGDIAEGYSVSREKKESFPLTVTSAQKNPTAFYLCASSIGLTTGELFFGEGSRLTVL.

The J gene is TRBJ2-7, the V gene TRBV19; 13 nucleotides agree with TRBD2. The germline CDR1 and CDR2 sequences are LNHDA and SQIVND (reference sequence). J lost 8 bases, V lost 5 bases, and 9 bases had no gene match. There are 15 residues in the CDR3. CDR3 sequence reads: CASSSRTSGSGKQYF. CDR3 nucleotides: TGTGCCAGTAGTTCTCGGACTAGCGGGAGTGGCAAGCAGTACTTC.

J is TRBJ1-2 and V is TRBV14, with D possibly being TRBD1 (6 bases). This CDR3 is built from 13 residues. The V gene's germline CDR1 is SGHDN and CDR2 FVKESK. Trimming shortened V by 1 base and J by 11 bases, and 14 bases separated the two germline ends. CDR3 region: CASSQGSRGGYTF. The DNA of the CDR3 is TGTGCCAGCAGCCAAGGTTCCAGGGGAGGGTACACCTTC.

The chain has TRBV19 and TRBJ1-5; 10 bases match TRBD1. V shed 7 bases and J 4 bases; nucleotides not matched to a gene: 1. CDR1 and CDR2 from the germline V gene are LNHDA and SQIVND (reference sequence). This CDR3 has 13 residues. The CDR3 DNA sequence: TGTGCCAGTAAGGACAGGGGGAATCAGCCCCAGCATTTT. Protein: CASKDRGNQPQHF.

The chain uses TRBV7-9 and TRBJ1-1; 7 nucleotides align to TRBD1. Germline CDR1 and CDR2: SEHNR and FQNEAQ (reference sequence). This CDR3 is built from 13 residues. V gave up 5 bases and J gave up 6 bases; unmatched junction bases: 6. In DNA form, the CDR3 reads TGTGCCAGCAGCCGACAGGGAGTTTCTGAAGCTTTCTTT. This sequence encodes CASSRQGVSEAFF.